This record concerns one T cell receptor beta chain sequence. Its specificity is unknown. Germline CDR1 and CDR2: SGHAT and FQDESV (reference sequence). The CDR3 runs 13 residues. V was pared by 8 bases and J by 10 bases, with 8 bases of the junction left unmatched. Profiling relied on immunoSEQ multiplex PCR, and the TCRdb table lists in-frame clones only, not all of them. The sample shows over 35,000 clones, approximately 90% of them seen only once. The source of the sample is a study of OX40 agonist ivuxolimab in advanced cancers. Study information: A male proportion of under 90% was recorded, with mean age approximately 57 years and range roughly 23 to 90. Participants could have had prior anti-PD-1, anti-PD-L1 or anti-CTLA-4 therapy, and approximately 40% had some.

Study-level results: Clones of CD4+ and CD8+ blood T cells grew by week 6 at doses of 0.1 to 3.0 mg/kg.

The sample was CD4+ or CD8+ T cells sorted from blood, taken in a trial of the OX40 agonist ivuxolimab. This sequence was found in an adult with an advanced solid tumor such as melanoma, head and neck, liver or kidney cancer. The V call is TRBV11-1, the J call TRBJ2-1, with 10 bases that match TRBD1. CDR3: CASRPGTGDEQFF. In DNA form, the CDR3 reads TGTGCCAGCCGACCCGGGACAGGGGACGAGCAGTTCTTC.